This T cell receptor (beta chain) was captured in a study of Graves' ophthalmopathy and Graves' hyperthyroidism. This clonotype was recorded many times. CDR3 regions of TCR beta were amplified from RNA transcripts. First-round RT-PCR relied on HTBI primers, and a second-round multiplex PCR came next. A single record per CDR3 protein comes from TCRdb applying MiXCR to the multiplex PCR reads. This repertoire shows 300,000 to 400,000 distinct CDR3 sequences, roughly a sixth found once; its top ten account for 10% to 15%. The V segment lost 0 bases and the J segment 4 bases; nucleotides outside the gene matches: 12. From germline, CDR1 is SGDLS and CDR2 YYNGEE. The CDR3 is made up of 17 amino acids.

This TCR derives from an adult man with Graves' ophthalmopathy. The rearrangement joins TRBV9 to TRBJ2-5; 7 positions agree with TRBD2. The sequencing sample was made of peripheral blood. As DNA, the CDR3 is TGTGCCAGCAGCGTAGGTAGAGGCGGAGCGGGACGAGAGACCCAGTACTTC. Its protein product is CASSVGRGGAGRETQYF.